The next 8 T cell receptor beta chains were all read from a single sample in a study of technical replicates of blood from a handful of donors. Assay used: immunoSEQ multiplex PCR; TCRdb lists only in-frame clones, some missing. This repertoire shows approximately 73,000 clones, roughly 96% found once; its top ten account for roughly 0.35%. What was sequenced was T cells isolated from PBMCs. The receptors stem from a human donor in good health.

This CDR3 is CASSSERTGGEQYF. The CDR3 region has the DNA TGTGCCAGCAGCTCAGAGCGAACAGGGGGAGAGCAGTACTTC. The chain recombines TRBV7-3 with TRBJ2-7, with 8 bases identical to TRBD1. J was trimmed by 7 bases and V by 4 bases; bases with no gene match: 9. The CDR3 contains 14 residues. CDR1 is SGHTA, CDR2 FQGTGA, per germline.

This clone was seen only once. The chain couples TRBV5-1 to TRBJ2-7, with 8 bases matching TRBD1. The CDR3 is made up of 14 amino acids. V was pared by 3 bases and J by 3 bases, with 5 bases of the junction left unmatched. CDR1 and CDR2 (germline): SGHRS, YFSETQ. DNA for the CDR3: TGCGCCAGCAGCTCCCGGACAGGGAACTACGAGCAGTACTTC. It codes for CASSSRTGNYEQYF.

V is TRBV7-2 and J is TRBJ2-7; 8 nucleotides match TRBD2. CDR1 SGHTA and CDR2 FQGNSA come from the germline V gene. V lost 2 bases and J lost 2; bases outside the gene matches: 8. The CDR3 has 16 amino acids. CDR3 amino acids: CASSLLEREIPYEQYF. The CDR3 DNA reads TGTGCCAGCAGCTTACTGGAGCGGGAGATCCCCTACGAGCAGTACTTC.

The chain links TRBV4-3 to TRBJ2-1; 10 bases are shared with TRBD2. Germline CDR1 LGHNA, CDR2 YSLEER. This CDR3 has 15 residues. The trim removed 1 base at V and 9 bases at J, leaving 6 bases unmatched. The CDR3 is CASSQVSGRVGEQFF. CDR3 DNA sequence: TGCGCCAGCAGCCAAGTCAGCGGGAGGGTTGGTGAGCAGTTCTTC.

The chain carries TRBV5-1 and TRBJ2-3, with D uncertain. Trimming pared 0 bases from V and 0 bases from J, leaving 8 bases between. The germline V gene encodes CDR1 SGHRS and CDR2 YFSETQ. The CDR3 has 15 residues. The CDR3 nucleotides are TGCGCCAGCAGCTTGGTCGCGACTAGCACAGATACGCAGTATTTT. The encoded protein is CASSLVATSTDTQYF.

The chain joins TRBV10-1 to TRBJ2-3; no clear D. Per the germline V gene, CDR1 is WNHNN and CDR2 is SYGVQD (reference sequence). The length of the CDR3 is 15 residues. V was shortened by 3 bases and J by 5 bases, with 15 bases between the two germline ends. This CDR3 is CASSDGAWNEDTQYF. Here the CDR3 DNA reads TGCGCCAGCAGTGATGGAGCCTGGAATGAAGATACGCAGTATTTT.

The chain recombines TRBV29-1 with TRBJ2-3; 9 bases align to TRBD1. CDR3 length: 13 amino acids. With V trimmed by 6 bases and J by 0 bases, 1 base remained unmatched. CDR1 is SQVTM and CDR2 is ANQGSEA in the germline V gene. The CDR3 coding sequence is TGCAGCGTGGGGACAGGGAGCACAGATACGCAGTATTTT. Translated, it gives CSVGTGSTDTQYF.

V and J are TRBV28 and TRBJ1-5; TRBD1 is a possible D gene (6 bases). V was trimmed by 5 bases and J by 1 base, leaving 6 bases between them. Germline CDR1 is MDHEN and CDR2 is SYDVKM. This CDR3 has 13 residues. The CDR3 DNA is TGTGCCAGCAGTGGACAGAGCAATCAGCCCCAGCATTTT. As protein: CASSGQSNQPQHF.